Below, 9 T cell receptor beta chains from the same sample are listed, as sequenced in a study of blood T cell repertoires in COVID-19 (dated by TCRdb to 2019 to 2021). Libraries were built with the immunoSEQ multiplex PCR assay. Here the immuneACCESS table is served through TCRdb, limited to in-frame sequences with V and J called. Missing clones are a known gap in these copies; in checked studies unresolved V genes cover under half, and the rest lacks a known reason. The sample contains about 91,000 clones, over 70% of them found a single time. Around 22% of the sample is taken by the ten largest. Material: peripheral blood. The receptors stem from a man aged 65 to 85 with acute or convalescent COVID-19.

The chain links TRBV6-5 to TRBJ1-5, with D perhaps matching TRBD1 (5 bases). The germline V gene has CDR1 MNHEY and CDR2 SVGAGI. The ends were cut back, 11 bases at V and 3 bases at J, with 14 bases in the middle. There are 13 residues in the CDR3. This CDR3 reads CAARRDSNQPQHF. CDR3 in DNA: TGTGCCGCCCGACGGGACTCCAATCAGCCCCAGCATTTT.

The V call is TRBV29-1, the J call TRBJ1-6, with no clear D. The CDR3 is made up of 14 amino acids. Germline CDR1 and CDR2: SQVTM and ANQGSEA. V shed 6 bases and J shed 2 bases, with 11 bases lying between them. The CDR3 DNA follows: TGCAGCGTGCAAGGTGACACCTATAATTCACCCCTCCACTTT. Translation gives CSVQGDTYNSPLHF.

The chain uses TRBV24-1 and TRBJ2-1; 7 positions agree with TRBD1. Per germline, CDR1 KGHDR and CDR2 SFDVKD. J gave up 2 bases and V 0 bases, and 3 bases lay outside the gene matches. The CDR3 spans 16 residues. CDR3 residues: CATSDLHRGPYNEQFF. The CDR3 DNA reads as TGTGCCACCAGTGATTTGCATAGGGGGCCCTACAATGAGCAGTTCTTC.

V usage is TRBV4-1 and J usage is TRBJ1-6; D perhaps matches TRBD1 (6 bases). Trimming left V 1 base short and J 4 bases short, with 8 bases between. Per the germline V gene, CDR1 is MGHRA and CDR2 is YSYEKL. This CDR3 comprises 15 residues. CDR3 DNA: TGCGCCAGCAGCCAAGCGACAGGATATAATTCACCCCTCCACTTT. As protein: CASSQATGYNSPLHF.

This rearrangement joins TRBV12-3 or TRBV12-4 to TRBJ1-2; 7 bases line up with TRBD1. The CDR3 consists of 13 residues. V gave up 5 bases and J gave up 7 bases; unmatched junction bases: 7. DNA for the CDR3: TGTGCCAGCAGTCCTCGACAGGGCGGTGGCTACACCTTC. Its protein is CASSPRQGGGYTF.

This chain uses TRBV11-2 with TRBJ2-7, with TRBD2 as a possible D gene (6 bases). Per the germline V gene, CDR1 is SGHAT and CDR2 is FQNNGV. The length of the CDR3 is 13 residues. Deletions cut 4 bases from V and 2 bases from J, with 9 bases between. CDR3 residues: CASSWDSPYEQYF. The CDR3 DNA reads as TGTGCCAGCAGCTGGGACTCCCCCTACGAGCAGTACTTC.

This chain links TRBV28 with TRBJ2-1, with a tentative D call TRBD1 (6 bases). This CDR3 has 15 amino acids. Germline loops: CDR1 MDHEN, CDR2 SYDVKM. V lost 3 bases to trimming and J lost 6 bases, with 15 bases between them. CDR3 amino acids: CASSLGGTNANEQFF. For the CDR3, the DNA is TGTGCCAGCAGTTTGGGTGGGACAAATGCCAATGAGCAGTTCTTC.

This clone came up a few times. The chain combines TRBV7-2 with TRBJ2-7, with a possible D match to TRBD1 (5 bases). The germline CDR1 and CDR2 sequences are SGHTA and FQGNSA. The CDR3 spans 12 residues. Trimming stripped 4 bases from V and 6 bases from J, with 10 bases between. CDR3 sequence: CASSSRQFEQYF. CDR3 nucleotide sequence: TGTGCCAGCAGCTCCCGACAGTTCGAGCAGTACTTC. Filled out from reference TRBV7-2 and TRBJ2-7, the complete variable domain reads GAGVSQSPSNKVTEKGKDVELRCDPISGHTALYWYRQSLGQGLEFLIYFQGNSAPDKSGLPSDRFSAERTGGSVSTLTIQRTQQEDSAVYLCASSSRQFEQYFGPGTRLTVT.

This chain connects TRBV14 to TRBJ1-6; D not resolved. Trimming cost V 0 bases and J 9 bases, with 12 bases left between them. The length of the CDR3 is 15 residues. Germline V gene data show CDR1 as SGHDN and CDR2 as FVKESK. DNA for the CDR3: TGTGCCAGCAGCCAAGATCGCTGGGCTTTTTCACCCCTCCACTTT. The encoded protein is CASSQDRWAFSPLHF.